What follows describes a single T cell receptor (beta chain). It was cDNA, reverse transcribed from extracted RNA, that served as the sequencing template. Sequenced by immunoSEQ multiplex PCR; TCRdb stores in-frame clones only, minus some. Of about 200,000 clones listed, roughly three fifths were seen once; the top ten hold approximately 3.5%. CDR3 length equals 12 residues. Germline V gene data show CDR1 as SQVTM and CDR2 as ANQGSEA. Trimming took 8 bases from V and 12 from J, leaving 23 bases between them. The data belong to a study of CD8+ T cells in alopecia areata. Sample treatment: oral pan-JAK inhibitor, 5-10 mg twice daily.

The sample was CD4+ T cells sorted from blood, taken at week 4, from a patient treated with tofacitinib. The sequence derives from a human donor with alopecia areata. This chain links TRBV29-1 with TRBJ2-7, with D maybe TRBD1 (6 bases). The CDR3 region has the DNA TGCAGCTTTTACAGGGTTCTGGATTTGCGGTACTTC. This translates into CSFYRVLDLRYF.